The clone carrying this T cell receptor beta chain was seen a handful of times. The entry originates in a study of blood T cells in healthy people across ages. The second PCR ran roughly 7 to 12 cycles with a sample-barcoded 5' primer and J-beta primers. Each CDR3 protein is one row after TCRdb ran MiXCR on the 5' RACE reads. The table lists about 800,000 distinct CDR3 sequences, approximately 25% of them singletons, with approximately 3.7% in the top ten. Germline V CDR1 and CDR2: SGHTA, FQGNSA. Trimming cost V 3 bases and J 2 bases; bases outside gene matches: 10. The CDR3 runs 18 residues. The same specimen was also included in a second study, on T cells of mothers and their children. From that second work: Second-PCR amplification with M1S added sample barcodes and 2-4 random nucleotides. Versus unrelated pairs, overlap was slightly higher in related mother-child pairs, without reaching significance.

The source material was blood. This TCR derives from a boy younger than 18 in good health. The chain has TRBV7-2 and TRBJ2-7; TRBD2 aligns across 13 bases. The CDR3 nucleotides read TGTGCCAGCAGCTTGGGTGGACTAGCGGGAGTGCCCGCCTACGAGCAGTACTTC. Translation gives CASSLGGLAGVPAYEQYF.